Shown below are 8 T cell receptor beta chains from a single sample sequenced in a study of blood T cell repertoires in COVID-19. Generated by immunoSEQ multiplex PCR, the TCRdb table keeps only in-frame clones and is missing some. This sample has some 64,000 clones, with 88% found just once. Sequenced material: peripheral blood. These receptors came from a man aged 50 to 59 with active COVID-19.

This chain connects TRBV7-2 to TRBJ1-1; D perhaps matches TRBD1 (5 bases). Trimming took off 3 bases at V and 5 bases at J, with 16 bases between the two ends. This CDR3 is 15 amino acids long. In germline, CDR1 is SGHTA, CDR2 FQGNSA. CDR3 nucleotide sequence: TGTGCCAGCAGCTTTGGGGCAGGGTGGATGACTGAAGCTTTCTTT. This sequence encodes CASSFGAGWMTEAFF.

In its sample, this clone was seen a few times. The V call is TRBV19, the J call TRBJ1-5, with 7 positions matching TRBD1. Germline loops: CDR1 LNHDA, CDR2 SQIVND (reference sequence). The J segment lost 0 bases and the V segment lost 7 bases, leaving 6 bases of the junction unmatched. This CDR3 has 15 residues. The CDR3 coding sequence is TGTGCCAGTACCCTGGGACAGTATAGCAATCAGCCCCAGCATTTT. Translated, it gives CASTLGQYSNQPQHF.

The rearrangement uses TRBV18 and TRBJ1-5, with D possibly matching TRBD1 (5 bases). This CDR3 has 14 residues. Trimming removed 2 bases at V and 6 bases at J, with 11 bases between. CDR1 and CDR2 (germline): KGHSH, LQKENI. The CDR3 reads CASSPTGGFQPQHF. Written as DNA, the CDR3 is TGTGCCAGCTCACCAACGGGGGGGTTTCAGCCCCAGCATTTT.

The CDR3 DNA reads TGTGCCAGCAGTCGACAGGGCTCTGGCTACACCTTC. It specifies CASSRQGSGYTF. The chain joins TRBV6-5 to TRBJ1-2; 7 bases match TRBD1. Trimming removed 5 bases from V and 7 bases from J; junction bases left unmatched: 4. This CDR3 spans 12 amino acids. Germline V gene lookup returns CDR1 MNHEY and CDR2 SVGAGI.

This clone was detected a few times. The rearrangement uses TRBV12-3 or TRBV12-4 and TRBJ1-2; the D gene is possibly TRBD1 (5 bases). There are 13 residues in the CDR3. Trimming pared 2 bases from V and 6 bases from J, leaving 10 bases between. The CDR3 spells CASSLRGSDGYTF. For the CDR3, the DNA is TGTGCCAGCAGTTTAAGGGGCTCGGATGGCTACACCTTC.

The chain carries TRBV4-1 and TRBJ2-5; 13 positions match TRBD2. The CDR3 length is 16 residues. Germline CDR1 is MGHRA and CDR2 is YSYEKL. V dropped 4 bases and J dropped 1; count of bases not matched to a gene: 3. CDR3 loop: CASSRGLAGVQETQYF. The CDR3, as DNA: TGCGCCAGCAGCCGAGGACTAGCGGGGGTCCAAGAGACCCAGTACTTC.

This chain joins TRBV18 and TRBJ2-7; TRBD1 might be the D (6 bases). CDR1 and CDR2 from the germline V gene are KGHSH and LQKENI. The CDR3 has 13 amino acids. The V and J ends lost 5 bases and 6 bases respectively, with 14 bases between them. The CDR3 loop reads CASSDQGLPEQYF. In nucleotides, the CDR3 is TGTGCCAGCTCAGATCAGGGGCTCCCCGAGCAGTACTTC.

Only one count was recorded for this clone. The chain is built from TRBV19 and TRBJ1-1; TRBD1 matches at 7 bases. V lost 10 bases, J lost 1 base, and 15 bases stayed unmatched. The V gene's germline CDR1 is LNHDA and CDR2 SQIVND (reference sequence). This CDR3 has 16 residues. CDR3 bases: TGTGCCACCCGGACCGGGACAGCAAGCGAGAACACTGAAGCTTTCTTT. Translating gives CATRTGTASENTEAFF. The full variable domain, its missing parts supplied by reference TRBV19 and TRBJ1-1, is DGGITQSPKYLFRKEGQNVTLSCEQNLNHDAMYWYRQDPGQGLRLIYYSQIVNDFQKGDIAEGYSVSREKKESFPLTVTSAQKNPTAFYLCATRTGTASENTEAFFGQGTRLTVV.